The present T cell receptor (beta chain) was sequenced within a study of T cell responses to AZD1222 COVID-19 vaccine. The study, taken as a whole, reports: The study sampled repertoires only after the peak T cell response. Within unmutated variant regions lay the reported targets of nearly half of spike-specific TCRs. Donor demographics were predominantly white British with a female majority; clonal diversity may be underestimated.

Germline CDR1 and CDR2: MNHEY and SMNVEV (reference sequence). V lost 6 bases and J lost 4; bases outside the gene matches: 10. The CDR3 has 17 residues. Generated by immunoSEQ multiplex PCR, the TCRdb table keeps only in-frame clones and is missing some. This table has under 150,000 clones, 88% appearing once. Notes on this clone: Its antigen is unknown.

The receptor comes from an adult who received the AZD1222 COVID-19 vaccine. The chain has TRBV27 and TRBJ2-6, with TRBD1 matching 9 bases. This material consisted of peripheral blood, taken 28 days after the second AZD1222 dose. DNA of the CDR3: TGTGCCAGCAGGCGTCCACAGGGGGCGCAGGGGGCCAACGTCCTGACTTTC. It codes for CASRRPQGAQGANVLTF.